This T cell receptor beta chain derives from a study of naive and memory T cell subsets. Turning to this clonotype: Its antigen is unidentified.

Trimming cost V 0 bases and J 3 bases, with 18 bases left between them. In germline, CDR1 is SGHRS, CDR2 YFSETQ. The CDR3 covers 17 residues. Regarding the study as a whole: Over 90% of naive TCR sequences appeared only once after error correction, unlike memory subsets.

Both TRBC1 and TRBC2 were covered by a beta constant-region primer of two equimolar oligonucleotides. The cDNA 3' end received a ligated single-stranded oligonucleotide carrying the SP2 primer and a 12-nucleotide UMI. The ligated cDNA underwent four PCR rounds using SP2 and nested alpha and beta constant-region primers. One entry per CDR3 protein results from TCRdb running MiXCR on the UMI-ligation and nested PCR reads. The sample contains 130,000 to 150,000 distinct CDR3 sequences, around 15% of which appear only once. The rearrangement joins TRBV5-1 to TRBJ1-2; perhaps TRBD1 as D (5 bases). The sequence was collected from a human donor in good health. Sequencing used naive CD4+ T cells from blood. DNA of the CDR3: TGCGCCAGCAGCTTGGGCAGGGTCTTATCATCGGACTATGGCTACACCTTC. Protein sequence: CASSLGRVLSSDYGYTF.